This passage covers 19 T cell receptor beta chains from one sample sequenced in a study of shared clonotypes between healthy human individuals. Produced via immunoSEQ multiplex PCR; TCRdb's table is partial and in-frame only. The table includes some 1,100,000 clones, more than 75% detected once. The sequenced sample was memory CD4+ T cells from PBMCs. Subset of the sample: CD45RA-negative fraction. Receptors were obtained from a man aged 18-30 years in good health. Some clones in this sample may be carry-over from other donors' samples.

This chain uses TRBV7-6 with TRBJ2-7; TRBD2 agrees at 7 bases. CDR3 length: 13 amino acids. Germline CDR1 SGHVS, CDR2 FNYEAQ. The V gene end was trimmed by 2 bases and the J gene end by 5 bases; junction bases not matched to a gene: 3. CDR3 bases: TGTGCCAGCAGCTTAAAGGCGGGAGACGAGCAGTACTTC. Protein product: CASSLKAGDEQYF.

The chain carries TRBV7-8 and TRBJ2-5; 10 bases are a match to TRBD2. Germline-derived CDR1 and CDR2 are SGHVS and FQNEAQ. Unmatched junction bases numbered 4, after V lost 3 bases and J lost 3 bases. This CDR3 has 15 residues. In DNA form, the CDR3 reads TGTGCCAGCAGCTTGGCAGGACTAGCGGAAGAGACCCAGTACTTC. Its translation: CASSLAGLAEETQYF.

This chain uses TRBV5-4 with TRBJ1-1, with TRBD1 matching 8 bases. V was clipped by 0 bases and J by 4 bases; unmatched bases: 8. The CDR3 loop spans 16 amino acids. The germline V gene has CDR1 SGHNT and CDR2 YYREEE (reference sequence). CDR3 bases: TGTGCCAGCAGCTTGGCTTCCAGGGGGCGATTCACTGAAGCTTTCTTT. Translating gives CASSLASRGRFTEAFF. Full variable domain (rest looked up from reference TRBV5-4 and TRBJ1-1): ETGVTQSPTHLIKTRGQQVTLRCSSQSGHNTVSWYQQALGQGPQFIFQYYREEENGRGNFPPRFSGLQFPNYSSELNVNALELDDSALYLCASSLASRGRFTEAFFGQGTRLTVV.

This clone was counted once. The chain uses TRBV7-9 and TRBJ2-5, with D unresolved. With 4 bases removed from V and 4 bases from J, the gap between germline ends came to 19 bases. Germline CDR1 reads SEHNR; CDR2 reads FQNEAQ (reference sequence). The CDR3 runs 16 residues. CDR3 loop: CASSYPIRLMGETQYF. The CDR3 nucleotides are TGTGCCAGCAGCTACCCCATCCGGCTAATGGGAGAGACCCAGTACTTC.

The chain's CDR3 is CASSFNGQGNEQYF. In DNA, the CDR3 is TGCGCCAGCAGCTTCAACGGACAGGGGAACGAGCAGTACTTC. The chain carries TRBV5-1 and TRBJ2-7, with 9 bases fitting TRBD1. The length of the CDR3 is 14 residues. Germline V gives CDR1 SGHRS, CDR2 YFSETQ. The V and J ends lost 2 bases and 5 bases, in that order; junction bases with no gene match: 5.

The chain has TRBV2 and TRBJ2-5, with D tentatively TRBD1 or TRBD2 (5 bases each). Trimming stripped 6 bases from V and 3 bases from J, with 17 bases between. There are 15 residues in the CDR3. Germline CDR1 reads SNHLY; CDR2 reads FYNNEI. CDR3 sequence: CASSLMGVGKETQYF. DNA of the CDR3: TGTGCCAGCAGCCTGATGGGGGTGGGGAAAGAGACCCAGTACTTC.

The chain recombines TRBV27 with TRBJ1-2; no firm D call. Trimming stripped 2 bases from V and 5 bases from J, with 18 bases between. This CDR3 region has 16 residues. From germline, CDR1 is MNHEY and CDR2 SMNVEV (reference sequence). CDR3 bases: TGTGCCAGCAGTTTAAACCCCGCGGCAGGAATGTATGGCTACACCTTC. It yields the protein CASSLNPAAGMYGYTF.

J is TRBJ2-5 and V is TRBV5-1, with 7 bases fitting TRBD1. V gave up 0 bases and J gave up 4 bases; unmatched junction bases: 15. CDR1 is SGHRS and CDR2 is YFSETQ in the germline V gene. CDR3 size: 18 residues. The CDR3 DNA sequence: TGCGCCAGCAGCTTGGGGATAGGGACAGCAGACACTCTAGAGACCCAGTACTTC. Translation: CASSLGIGTADTLETQYF.

This chain uses TRBV5-8 with TRBJ2-1; TRBD2 aligns across 11 bases. CDR1 and CDR2 (germline): SGHTS, YDEGEE. The CDR3 sequence is 16 residues long. V shed 2 bases, J shed 8 bases, and the junction held 9 bases outside the gene matches. The CDR3: CASSFGLLAGDDEQFF. DNA of the CDR3: TGTGCCAGCAGCTTTGGACTACTAGCGGGAGACGATGAGCAGTTCTTC.

The chain carries TRBV11-2 and TRBJ1-2, with 9 bases fitting TRBD1. This CDR3 spans 16 amino acids. J gave up 0 bases and V 5 bases, and 7 bases lay outside the gene matches. Germline CDR1 is SGHAT and CDR2 is FQNNGV. Written as DNA, the CDR3 is TGTGCCAGCAGCGACCCCCGGACAGGGGCTAACTATGGCTACACCTTC. Protein: CASSDPRTGANYGYTF.

The V call is TRBV5-1, the J call TRBJ2-2, with 7 bases that match TRBD2. Germline V gene lookup returns CDR1 SGHRS and CDR2 YFSETQ. V shed 4 bases and J 7 bases; nucleotides not matched to a gene: 13. The CDR3 runs 16 residues. In nucleotides, the CDR3 is TGCGCCAGCAGCCAACGGATGGGGAGGGCCTTCGGGGAGCTGTTTTTT. It translates to CASSQRMGRAFGELFF. The full variable domain, with the rest looked up from reference TRBV5-1 and TRBJ2-2, is KAGVTQTPRYLIKTRGQQVTLSCSPISGHRSVSWYQQTPGQGLQFLFEYFSETQRNKGNFPGRFSGRQFSNSRSEMNVSTLELGDSALYLCASSQRMGRAFGELFFGEGSRLTVL.

This chain connects TRBV7-9 to TRBJ2-7; 9 bases are shared with TRBD1. Germline CDR1 SEHNR, CDR2 FQNEAQ (reference sequence). V trimming: 5 bases; J trimming: 2 bases; junction bases outside the gene matches: 7. The CDR3 loop spans 15 amino acids. The CDR3 DNA follows: TGTGCCAGCAGCGAAACAGGGGGCAAGACCTACGAGCAGTACTTC. It specifies CASSETGGKTYEQYF.

The chain has TRBV6-6 and TRBJ1-3, with D possibly TRBD1 on 5 matching bases. Looked up from germline, CDR1 is MNHNY and CDR2 is SVGAGI (reference sequence). The CDR3 covers 15 residues. V was trimmed by 7 bases and J by 0 bases, leaving 13 bases between them. This chain's CDR3 is CASTPGGTSGNTIYF. CDR3 sequence (DNA): TGTGCCAGCACCCCCGGCGGGACCTCTGGAAACACCATATATTTT.

The chain couples TRBV15 to TRBJ2-7; D is unresolved. Trimming took off 7 bases at V and 5 bases at J, with 15 bases between the two ends. The CDR3 totals 13 residues. Looked up from germline, CDR1 is LNHNV and CDR2 is YYDKDF (reference sequence). CDR3 sequence reads: CATNDKYRDEQYF. The DNA for the CDR3 is TGTGCCACCAACGATAAATATCGCGACGAGCAGTACTTC.

V usage is TRBV7-2 and J usage is TRBJ1-2, with no clear D. Germline CDR1 SGHTA, CDR2 FQGNSA. CDR3 length: 17 amino acids. Deletions cut 1 base from V and 4 bases from J, with 19 bases between. The CDR3 sequence: CASSLGGPITWSYGYTF. The CDR3 bases are TGTGCCAGCAGCTTAGGAGGGCCCATAACCTGGTCCTATGGCTACACCTTC. Combining the CDR3 with reference TRBV7-2 and TRBJ1-2 gives the whole variable domain GAGVSQSPSNKVTEKGKDVELRCDPISGHTALYWYRQSLGQGLEFLIYFQGNSAPDKSGLPSDRFSAERTGGSVSTLTIQRTQQEDSAVYLCASSLGGPITWSYGYTFGSGTRLTVV.

The V gene is TRBV5-1, the J gene TRBJ1-5; weak D call: TRBD1 (6 bases). This CDR3 spans 17 amino acids. Germline CDR1 and CDR2: SGHRS and YFSETQ. V was pared by 4 bases and J by 0 bases, with 17 bases between. For the CDR3, the DNA is TGCGCCAGCAGCCCGGTGGGGGGGCAATATAGCAATCAGCCCCAGCATTTT. Its translation: CASSPVGGQYSNQPQHF.

This sequence joins TRBV6-5 and TRBJ2-1; TRBD2 agrees at 8 bases. CDR3 length equals 13 residues. Losses at the gene ends were 7 bases for V and 7 bases for J; bases not matched to a gene: 6. Germline V gives CDR1 MNHEY, CDR2 SVGAGI. CDR3 in DNA: TGTGCCAGCATTCCGAGCGGGAGAAATGAGCAGTTCTTC. This gives the protein CASIPSGRNEQFF.

This clone is a singleton in its sample. The chain uses TRBV7-9 and TRBJ2-7, with TRBD2 as a possible D gene (5 bases). Trimming stripped 4 bases from V and 2 bases from J, with 12 bases between. The CDR3 runs to 14 residues. Germline-derived CDR1 and CDR2 are SEHNR and FQNEAQ (reference sequence). The DNA of the CDR3 is TGTGCCAGCAGCTCGAGGGCGCCGGCCTACGAGCAGTACTTC. It specifies CASSSRAPAYEQYF.

The chain links TRBV28 to TRBJ1-2; perhaps TRBD1 as D (5 bases). Trimming removed 4 bases from V and 5 bases from J, with 11 bases in between. The CDR3 extends over 13 amino acids. CDR1 and CDR2 (germline): MDHEN, SYDVKM. The DNA of the CDR3 is TGTGCCAGCAGTTCCCAGGGACCTTATGGCTACACCTTC. Protein product: CASSSQGPYGYTF.